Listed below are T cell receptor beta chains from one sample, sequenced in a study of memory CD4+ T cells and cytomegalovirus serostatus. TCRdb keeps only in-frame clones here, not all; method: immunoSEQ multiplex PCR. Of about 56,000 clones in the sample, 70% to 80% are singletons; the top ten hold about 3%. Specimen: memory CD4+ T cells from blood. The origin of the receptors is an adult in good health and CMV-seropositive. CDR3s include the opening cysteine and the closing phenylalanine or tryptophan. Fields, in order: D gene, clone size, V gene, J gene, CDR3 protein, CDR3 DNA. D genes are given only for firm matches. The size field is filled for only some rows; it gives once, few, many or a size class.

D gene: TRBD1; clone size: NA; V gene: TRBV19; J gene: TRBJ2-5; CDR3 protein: CASSSPGQGTQYF; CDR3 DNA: TGTGCCAGTAGTTCGCCGGGACAGGGGACCCAGTACTTC
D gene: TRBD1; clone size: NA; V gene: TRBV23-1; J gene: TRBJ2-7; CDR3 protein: CASSQPGQSSYEQYF; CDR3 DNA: TGCGCCAGCAGTCAACCGGGACAGAGCTCCTACGAGCAGTACTTC
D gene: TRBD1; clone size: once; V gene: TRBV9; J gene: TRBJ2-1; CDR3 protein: CASSVGTDTYNEQFF; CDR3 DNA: TGTGCCAGCAGCGTGGGGACAGACACCTACAATGAGCAGTTCTTC
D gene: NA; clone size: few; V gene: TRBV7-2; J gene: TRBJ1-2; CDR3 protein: CASSPGGAGAFYGYTF; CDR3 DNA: TGTGCCAGCAGCCCTGGGGGGGCAGGGGCGTTCTATGGCTACACCTTC
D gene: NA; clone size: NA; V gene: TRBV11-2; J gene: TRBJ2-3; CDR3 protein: CASSLGGAPDTQYF; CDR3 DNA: TGTGCCAGCAGCTTAGGGGGGGCTCCAGATACGCAGTATTTT
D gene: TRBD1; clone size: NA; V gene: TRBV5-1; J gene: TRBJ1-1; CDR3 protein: CASSSAPQGEAFF; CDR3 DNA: TGCGCCAGCAGCTCCGCCCCACAGGGGGAAGCTTTCTTT
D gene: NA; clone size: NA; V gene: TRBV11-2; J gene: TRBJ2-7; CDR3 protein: CASTISGGPYEQYF; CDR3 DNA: TGTGCCAGCACGATTAGCGGAGGCCCATACGAGCAGTACTTC
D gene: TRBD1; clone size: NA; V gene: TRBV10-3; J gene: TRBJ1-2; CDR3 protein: CASASPGTGYYGYTF; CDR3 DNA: TGTGCCAGCGCCTCACCAGGGACAGGGTACTATGGCTACACCTTC
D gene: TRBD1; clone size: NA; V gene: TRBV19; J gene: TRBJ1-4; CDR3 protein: CASSPDDREGEKLFF; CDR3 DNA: TGTGCCAGTAGTCCAGATGACAGGGAAGGCGAAAAACTGTTTTTT
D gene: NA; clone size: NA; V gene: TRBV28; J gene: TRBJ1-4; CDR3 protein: CASSPGTSRAEKLFF; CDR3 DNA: TGTGCCAGCAGTCCCGGGACATCTAGGGCTGAAAAACTGTTTTTT
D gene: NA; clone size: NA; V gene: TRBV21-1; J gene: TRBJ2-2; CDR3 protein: CASSCGGIFTGELFF; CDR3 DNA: TGTGCCAGCAGCTGCGGGGGAATCTTCACCGGGGAGCTGTTTTTT
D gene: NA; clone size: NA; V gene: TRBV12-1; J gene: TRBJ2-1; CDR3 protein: CASSWDRDREINEQFF; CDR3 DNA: TGTGCCAGCAGCTGGGACCGGGACAGGGAGATTAATGAGCAGTTCTTC
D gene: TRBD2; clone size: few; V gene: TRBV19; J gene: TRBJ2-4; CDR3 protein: CASSTRLAGGNIQYF; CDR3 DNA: TGTGCCAGTAGTACCCGACTAGCGGGAGGAAACATTCAGTACTTC
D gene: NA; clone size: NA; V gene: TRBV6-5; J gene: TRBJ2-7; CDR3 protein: CASTDTHYEQYF; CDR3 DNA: TGTGCCAGCACTGATACCCACTACGAGCAGTACTTC
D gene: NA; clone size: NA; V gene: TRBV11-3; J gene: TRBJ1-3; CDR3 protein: CASSLAGSPGNTIYF; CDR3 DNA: TGTGCCAGCAGCTTAGCAGGGAGCCCGGGAAACACCATATATTTT
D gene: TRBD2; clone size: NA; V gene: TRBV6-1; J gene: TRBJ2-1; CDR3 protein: CASRMGLADNEQFF; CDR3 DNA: TGTGCCAGCAGAATGGGACTAGCAGACAATGAGCAGTTCTTC
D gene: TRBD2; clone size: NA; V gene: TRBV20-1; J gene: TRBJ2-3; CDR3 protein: CSATREEVQYF; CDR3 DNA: TGCAGTGCTACCCGGGAGGAGGTGCAGTATTTT
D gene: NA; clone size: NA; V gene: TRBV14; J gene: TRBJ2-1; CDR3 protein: CASSQDWGRVLFEQFF; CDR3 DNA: TGTGCCAGCAGCCAAGATTGGGGGCGAGTCCTTTTTGAGCAGTTCTTC
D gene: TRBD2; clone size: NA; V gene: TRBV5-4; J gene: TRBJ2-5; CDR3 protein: CASSSGGLAVQETQYF; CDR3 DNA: TGTGCCAGCAGCTCGGGGGGACTAGCGGTTCAAGAGACCCAGTACTTC
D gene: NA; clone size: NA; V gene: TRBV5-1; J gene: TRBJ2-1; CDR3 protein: CASSLDMNSYNEQFF; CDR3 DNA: TGCGCCAGCAGCCTCGACATGAACTCCTACAATGAGCAGTTCTTC
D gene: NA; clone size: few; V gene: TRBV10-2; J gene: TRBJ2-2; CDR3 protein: CASNEGGPGELFF; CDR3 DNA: TGCGCCAGCAACGAAGGAGGGCCCGGGGAGCTGTTTTTT
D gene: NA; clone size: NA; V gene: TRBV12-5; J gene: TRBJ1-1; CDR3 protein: CASRGNTEAFF; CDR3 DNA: TGTGCTAGTAGGGGGAACACTGAAGCTTTCTTT
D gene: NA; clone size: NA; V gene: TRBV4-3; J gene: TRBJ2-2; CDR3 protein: CASSQEGPSSGLYTGELFF; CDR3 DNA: TGCGCCAGCAGCCAAGAGGGCCCCTCGAGCGGGCTGTACACCGGGGAGCTGTTTTTT
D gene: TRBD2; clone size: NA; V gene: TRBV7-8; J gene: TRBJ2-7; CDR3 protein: CASSWGLAGALLLEQYF; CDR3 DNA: TGTGCCAGCAGCTGGGGACTAGCGGGAGCCCTCCTCCTGGAGCAGTACTTC
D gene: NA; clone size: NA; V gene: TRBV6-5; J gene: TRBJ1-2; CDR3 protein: CASKDNYGYTF; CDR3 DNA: TGTGCCAGCAAAGATAACTATGGCTACACCTTC
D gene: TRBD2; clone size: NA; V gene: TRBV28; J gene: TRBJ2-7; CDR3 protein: CASSSETSGSSYEQYF; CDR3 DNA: TGTGCCAGCAGCTCCGAAACTAGCGGGAGTTCCTACGAGCAGTACTTC
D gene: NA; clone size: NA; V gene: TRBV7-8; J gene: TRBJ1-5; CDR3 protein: CASSRTRSGPEAYSNQPQHF; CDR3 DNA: TGTGCCAGCAGCCGGACACGGTCGGGACCTGAAGCCTATAGCAATCAGCCCCAGCATTTT
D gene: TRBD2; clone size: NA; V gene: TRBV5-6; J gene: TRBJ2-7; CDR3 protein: CASSIRTSGMQTYEQYF; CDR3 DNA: TGTGCCAGCAGCATTAGGACTAGCGGGATGCAAACCTACGAGCAGTACTTC
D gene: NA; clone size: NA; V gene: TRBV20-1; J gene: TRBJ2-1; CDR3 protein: CSASDLNEQFF; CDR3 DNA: TGCAGTGCTAGCGACTTAAATGAGCAGTTCTTC
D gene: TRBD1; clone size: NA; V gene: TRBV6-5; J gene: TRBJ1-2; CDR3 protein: CASSYDRVGYGYTF; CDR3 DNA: TGTGCCAGCAGTTACGACAGGGTGGGGTATGGCTACACCTTC
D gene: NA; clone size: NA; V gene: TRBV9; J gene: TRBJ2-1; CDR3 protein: CASSPKIDSSYNEQFF; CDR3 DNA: TGTGCCAGCAGCCCTAAGATAGATAGCTCCTACAATGAGCAGTTCTTC
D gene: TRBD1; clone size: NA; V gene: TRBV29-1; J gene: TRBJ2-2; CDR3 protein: CSVGEQGASGELFF; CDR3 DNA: TGCAGCGTTGGGGAGCAGGGGGCATCCGGGGAGCTGTTTTTT
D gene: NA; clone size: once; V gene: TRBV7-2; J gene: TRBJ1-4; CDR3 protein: CASSSPGAFNEKLFF; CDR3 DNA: TGTGCCAGCAGCTCCCCCGGGGCGTTTAATGAAAAACTGTTTTTT
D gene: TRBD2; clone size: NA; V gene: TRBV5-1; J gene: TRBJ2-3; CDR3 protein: CASSLVGGSTDTQYF; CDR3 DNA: TGCGCCAGCAGCTTGGTGGGGGGGAGCACAGATACGCAGTATTTT
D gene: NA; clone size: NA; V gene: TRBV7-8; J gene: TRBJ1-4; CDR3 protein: CASSPQGINEKLFF; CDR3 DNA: TGTGCCAGCAGCCCCCAGGGGATTAATGAAAAACTGTTTTTT
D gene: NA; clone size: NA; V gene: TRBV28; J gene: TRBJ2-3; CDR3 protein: CASAGGTDTQYF; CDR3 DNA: TGTGCCAGCGCTGGAGGTACAGATACGCAGTATTTT
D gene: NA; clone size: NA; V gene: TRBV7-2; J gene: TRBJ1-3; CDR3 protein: CASSRQVDFSGNTIYF; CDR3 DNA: TGTGCCAGCAGCAGACAGGTTGACTTCTCTGGAAACACCATATATTTT
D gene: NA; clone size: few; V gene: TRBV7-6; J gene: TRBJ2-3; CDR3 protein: CASSPPGTPDTQYF; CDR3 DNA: TGTGCCAGCAGCCCCCCCGGGACACCCGATACGCAGTATTTT
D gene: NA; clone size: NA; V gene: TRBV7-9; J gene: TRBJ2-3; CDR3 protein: CASSLASTDTQYF; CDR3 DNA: TGTGCCAGCAGCTTAGCTAGCACAGATACGCAGTATTTT
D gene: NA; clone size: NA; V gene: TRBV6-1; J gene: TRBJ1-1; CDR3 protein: CASSSGLFTEAFF; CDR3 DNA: TGTGCCAGCAGCTCCGGGTTATTCACTGAAGCTTTCTTT
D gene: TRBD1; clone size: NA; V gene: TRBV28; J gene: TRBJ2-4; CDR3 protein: CASSLTGSKNIQYF; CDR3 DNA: TGTGCCAGCAGCCTGACAGGGAGCAAAAACATTCAGTACTTC
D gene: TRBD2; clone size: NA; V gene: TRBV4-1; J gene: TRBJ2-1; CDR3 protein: CASSQDDLAGGGNEQFF; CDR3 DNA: TGCGCCAGCAGCCAAGACGATCTCGCGGGAGGCGGCAATGAGCAGTTCTTC
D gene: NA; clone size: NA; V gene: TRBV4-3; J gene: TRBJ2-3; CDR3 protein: CASSQEGRTDTQYF; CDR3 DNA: TGCGCCAGCAGCCAAGAAGGGCGCACAGATACGCAGTATTTT
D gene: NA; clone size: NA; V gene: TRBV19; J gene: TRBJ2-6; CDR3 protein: CASSIDGRASGANVLTF; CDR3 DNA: TGTGCCAGTAGTATAGATGGCAGGGCCTCTGGGGCCAACGTCCTGACTTTC
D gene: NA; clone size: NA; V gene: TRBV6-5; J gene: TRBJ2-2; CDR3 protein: CASRRNGELFF; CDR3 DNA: TGTGCCAGCAGGCGTAACGGGGAGCTGTTTTTT
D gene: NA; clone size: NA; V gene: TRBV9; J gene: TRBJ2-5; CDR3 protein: CASSVSQGEGTQYF; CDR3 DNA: TGTGCCAGCAGCGTCTCCCAGGGGGAGGGGACCCAGTACTTC
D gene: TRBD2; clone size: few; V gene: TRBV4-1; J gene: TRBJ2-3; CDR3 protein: CASSHRPSGDRGTDTQYF; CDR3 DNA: TGCGCCAGCAGCCATAGGCCTAGCGGGGACCGGGGCACAGATACGCAGTATTTT
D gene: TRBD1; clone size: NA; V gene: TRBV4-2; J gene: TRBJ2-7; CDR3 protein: CASSQQEGQGYEQYF; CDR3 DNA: TGTGCCAGCAGCCAACAGGAGGGACAGGGATACGAGCAGTACTTC
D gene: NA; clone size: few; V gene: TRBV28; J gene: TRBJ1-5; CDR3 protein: CASSFSVNQPQHF; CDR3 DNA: TGTGCCAGCAGTTTTAGTGTCAATCAGCCCCAGCATTTT
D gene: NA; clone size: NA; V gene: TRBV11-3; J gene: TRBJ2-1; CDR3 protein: CASSLGWAYNEQFF; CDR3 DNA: TGTGCCAGCAGCCTGGGGTGGGCGTACAATGAGCAGTTCTTC
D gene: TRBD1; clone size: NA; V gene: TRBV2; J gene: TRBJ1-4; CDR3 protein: CASRPGTGTFNEKLFF; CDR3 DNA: TGTGCCAGCAGACCCGGGACAGGGACCTTTAATGAAAAACTGTTTTTT
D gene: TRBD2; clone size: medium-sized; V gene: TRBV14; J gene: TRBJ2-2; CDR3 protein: CASRDSGSTGELFF; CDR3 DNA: TGTGCCAGCAGAGATAGCGGGTCCACCGGGGAGCTGTTTTTT
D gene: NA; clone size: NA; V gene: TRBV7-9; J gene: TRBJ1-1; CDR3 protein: CASSSSSTAYMNTEAFF; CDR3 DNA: TGTGCCAGCAGCTCTTCCTCAACGGCCTACATGAACACTGAAGCTTTCTTT
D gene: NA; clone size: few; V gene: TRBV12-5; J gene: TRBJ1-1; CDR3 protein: CASGLGPPRAEAFF; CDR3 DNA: TGTGCTAGTGGTTTGGGACCCCCCAGAGCTGAAGCTTTCTTT
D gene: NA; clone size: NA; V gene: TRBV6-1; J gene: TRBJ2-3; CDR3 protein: CASKTLESTDTQYF; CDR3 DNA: TGTGCCAGCAAGACCCTCGAGAGCACAGATACGCAGTATTTT